These 4 T cell receptor beta chains were all obtained from the same sample, sequenced in a study of blood T cell repertoires in COVID-19. Clones were read by immunoSEQ multiplex PCR, and TCRdb kept only the in-frame ones, dropping some. Of approximately 460,000 clones listed, approximately 89% were seen once; the top ten hold 0.9%. Input material: peripheral blood. The receptors shown here come from a man aged 18 to 30 with COVID-19, enrolled during active disease.

The V and J genes are TRBV12-3 or TRBV12-4 and TRBJ1-1; 7 bases are shared with TRBD1. The CDR3 is 13 amino acids. The trim removed 6 bases at V and 11 bases at J, leaving 12 bases unmatched. CDR3 in amino acids: CASSHRGGAGAFF. For the CDR3, the DNA is TGTGCCAGCAGCCATAGAGGGGGCGCGGGGGCTTTCTTT.

The CDR3 sequence: CAPNEQFF. The CDR3 DNA reads as TGTGCCCCGAATGAGCAGTTCTTC. The chain uses TRBV7-9 and TRBJ2-1; D gene uncertain. Trimming took off 11 bases at V and 7 bases at J, with 3 bases between the two ends. This CDR3 region has 8 residues. In germline, CDR1 is SEHNR, CDR2 FQNEAQ (reference sequence).

This clone was observed once. The chain links TRBV3-1 (or the pseudogene TRBV3-2) to TRBJ1-2; D uncertain. The CDR3 extends over 13 amino acids. The V end was cut by 2 bases, the J end by 3 bases, with 7 bases between. Germline V lookup: CDR1 LGHDT, CDR2 YNNKEL (reference sequence). CDR3 coding DNA: TGTGCCAGCAGCCAACCGGGAGACTATGGCTACACCTTC. Protein product: CASSQPGDYGYTF.

V is TRBV23-1 and J is TRBJ2-7, with 7 positions matching TRBD1. TRBV23-1 is known as an ORF, though its function is uncertain. The V gene end was trimmed by 4 bases and the J gene end by 1 base; junction bases not matched to a gene: 10. This CDR3 region has 16 residues. The CDR3 region has the DNA TGCGCCAGCAGTCTACCGGACAGGACTTCATCCTACGAGCAGTACTTC. It specifies CASSLPDRTSSYEQYF.